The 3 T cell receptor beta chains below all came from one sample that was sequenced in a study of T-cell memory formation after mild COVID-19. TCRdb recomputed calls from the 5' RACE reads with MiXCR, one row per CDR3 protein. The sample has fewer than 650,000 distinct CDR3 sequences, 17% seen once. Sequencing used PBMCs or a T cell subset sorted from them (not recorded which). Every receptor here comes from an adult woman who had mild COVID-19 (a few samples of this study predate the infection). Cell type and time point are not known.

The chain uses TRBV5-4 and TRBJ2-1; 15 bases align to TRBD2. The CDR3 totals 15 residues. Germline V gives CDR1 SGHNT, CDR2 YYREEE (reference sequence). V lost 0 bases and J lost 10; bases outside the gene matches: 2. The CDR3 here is CASSLGTSGREEQFF. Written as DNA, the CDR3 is TGTGCCAGCAGCTTGGGGACTAGCGGGAGGGAAGAGCAGTTCTTC. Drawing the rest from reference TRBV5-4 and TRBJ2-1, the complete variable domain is ETGVTQSPTHLIKTRGQQVTLRCSSQSGHNTVSWYQQALGQGPQFIFQYYREEENGRGNFPPRFSGLQFPNYSSELNVNALELDDSALYLCASSLGTSGREEQFFGPGTRLTVL.

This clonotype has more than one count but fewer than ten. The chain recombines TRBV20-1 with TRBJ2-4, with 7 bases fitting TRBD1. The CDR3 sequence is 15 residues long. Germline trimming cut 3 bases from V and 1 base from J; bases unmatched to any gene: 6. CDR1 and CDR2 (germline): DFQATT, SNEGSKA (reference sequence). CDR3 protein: CSASTLDRAKNIQYF. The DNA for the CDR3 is TGCAGTGCTAGTACCCTGGACAGGGCCAAAAACATTCAGTACTTC.

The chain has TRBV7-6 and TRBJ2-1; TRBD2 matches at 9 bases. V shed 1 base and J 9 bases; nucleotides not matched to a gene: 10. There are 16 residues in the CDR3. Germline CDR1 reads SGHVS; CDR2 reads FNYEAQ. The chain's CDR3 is CASSLGSRLADVEQFF. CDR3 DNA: TGTGCCAGCAGCTTAGGCTCCAGACTAGCGGATGTTGAGCAGTTCTTC. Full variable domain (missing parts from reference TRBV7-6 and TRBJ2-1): GAGVSQSPRYKVTKRGQDVALRCDPISGHVSLYWYRQALGQGPEFLTYFNYEAQQDKSGLPNDRFSAERPEGSISTLTIQRTEQRDSAMYRCASSLGSRLADVEQFFGPGTRLTVL.